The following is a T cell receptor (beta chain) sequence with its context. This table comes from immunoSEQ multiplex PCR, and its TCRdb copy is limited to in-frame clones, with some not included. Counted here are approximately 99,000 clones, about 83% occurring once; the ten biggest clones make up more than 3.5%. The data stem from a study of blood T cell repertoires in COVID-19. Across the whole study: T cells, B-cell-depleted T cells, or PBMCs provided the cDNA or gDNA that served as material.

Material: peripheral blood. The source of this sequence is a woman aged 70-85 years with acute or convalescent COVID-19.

Here the CDR3 reads CASSLGTSGDYNEQFF. CDR3 nucleotides: TGTGCCAGCAGCTTAGGAACTAGCGGGGATTACAATGAGCAGTTCTTC. This chain uses TRBV7-9 with TRBJ2-1; 10 bases match TRBD2. This CDR3 has 16 amino acids. V dropped 1 base and J dropped 4; count of bases not matched to a gene: 4. Germline V gene sequence: CDR1 SEHNR, CDR2 FQNEAQ (reference sequence). Full variable domain (rest looked up from reference TRBV7-9 and TRBJ2-1): DTGVSQNPRHKITKRGQNVTFRCDPISEHNRLYWYRQTLGQGPEFLTYFQNEAQLEKSRLLSDRFSAERPKGSFSTLEIQRTEQGDSAMYLCASSLGTSGDYNEQFFGPGTRLTVL.